This T cell receptor (beta chain) stems from a study of blood T cells in healthy people across ages. Study overall: About one barcoded beta molecule per two T cells came from capture by template switching. Whole-study findings and limits: Long-lived donors had more naive CD4+ cells and higher diversity than aged donors. Age advanced and TCR beta diversity per million T cells fell, roughly linearly.

Comments on this clonotype: What it recognizes is unknown.

A second about 7 to 12 cycle PCR used barcoded and J-beta primers. TCRdb passed the 5' RACE reads through MiXCR, listing each CDR3 protein once. Of more than 1.4 million distinct CDR3 sequences listed, around two fifths are singletons. The V gene's germline CDR1 is ENHRY and CDR2 SYGVKD. The CDR3 is 13 residues long. Trimming took 10 bases from V and 7 from J, leaving 19 bases between them. The chain joins TRBV10-3 to TRBJ1-2; D not resolved. The sample comprised blood. This receptor was obtained from a woman aged 18-30 years in good health. CDR3 DNA: TGTGCCACGAAAGGGTTCGCAGGCGGTGGCTACACCTTC. As protein: CATKGFAGGGYTF.